The clone carrying this T cell receptor beta chain was counted many times. As yet, its antigen is unknown. The CDR3 has 15 residues. Trimming took off 3 bases at V and 7 bases at J, with 16 bases between the two ends. This record comes from a study of response to subunit inactivated influenza vaccine. TCRdb fed the RT-PCR reads into MiXCR, producing one record per CDR3 protein. The sample includes about 500,000 distinct CDR3 sequences, approximately 15% seen only once; the top ten take 2.5% to 3.5%. Findings and limits, study-wide: A suggestion made by the authors is that each seasonal influenza vaccination recruits few new T cells.

The chain carries TRBV12-3 or TRBV12-4 and TRBJ2-4; D is undetermined. This material consisted of CD4+ T cells sorted from PBMCs, taken roughly 24 months after vaccination. The receptor's source is a man aged 50-75 years who received an inactivated influenza vaccine. DNA of the CDR3: TGTGCCAGCAGTTTTCGCCTCCGAGATACGAACATTCAGTACTTC. Translation gives CASSFRLRDTNIQYF.